Each of the 25 T cell receptor beta chains below was sequenced from the same sample in a study of control samples from healthy donors and cancer patients. Clones were sequenced by immunoSEQ multiplex PCR, and TCRdb holds only the in-frame ones, with some missing. The table includes approximately 110,000 clones, just over 90% detected once. Sample: blood. Receptors originate from a human donor in good health. The donor label of this sample is uncertain.

The chain employs TRBV6-5 and TRBJ1-6; no reliable D call. The CDR3 has 15 residues. Germline loops: CDR1 MNHEY, CDR2 SVGAGI. V gave up 7 bases and J gave up 9 bases, with 19 bases separating them. The DNA of the CDR3 is TGTGCCAGCACCCTGGGGTCCCACCATAGTTCACCCCTCCACTTT. Its translation is CASTLGSHHSSPLHF.

The rearrangement links TRBV28 to TRBJ1-1, with D perhaps TRBD1 (5 bases). Deletions cut 7 bases from V and 11 bases from J, with 23 bases between. Germline lookup yields CDR1 MDHEN and CDR2 SYDVKM. The CDR3 loop spans 14 amino acids. The CDR3 reads CASTPEGRYTRAFF. In nucleotides, the CDR3 is TGTGCCAGCACACCGGAGGGGCGATATACGAGGGCTTTCTTT.

The V gene is TRBV3-1 (or the pseudogene TRBV3-2), the J gene TRBJ2-5; TRBD1 is a possible D gene (6 bases). CDR3 size: 15 residues. In germline, CDR1 is LGHDT, CDR2 YNNKEL (reference sequence). Trimming took off 6 bases at V and 0 bases at J, with 14 bases between the two ends. This CDR3 is CASRQRQDYQETQYF. CDR3 in DNA: TGTGCCAGCAGACAACGACAGGACTACCAAGAGACCCAGTACTTC.

J is TRBJ1-3 and V is TRBV5-6; D is ambiguous. CDR1 is SGHDT and CDR2 is YYEEEE in the germline V gene. V lost 0 bases and J lost 1, with 5 bases in between. The CDR3 consists of 14 residues. CDR3 sequence reads: CASSLVDSGNTIYF. CDR3 nucleotide sequence: TGTGCCAGCAGCTTGGTGGATTCTGGAAACACCATATATTTT.

The chain uses TRBV19 and TRBJ2-3; TRBD2 might be the D (7 bases). Germline CDR1 is LNHDA and CDR2 is SQIVND (reference sequence). The V end lost 6 bases, the J end lost 4 bases, and 17 bases lay between the germline ends. The CDR3 runs to 15 residues. In nucleotides, the CDR3 is TGTGCCAGTAGGTCGGCGGGGGCTGGGGCAGATACGCAGTATTTT. It yields the protein CASRSAGAGADTQYF. The full variable domain, with the rest looked up from reference TRBV19 and TRBJ2-3, is DGGITQSPKYLFRKEGQNVTLSCEQNLNHDAMYWYRQDPGQGLRLIYYSQIVNDFQKGDIAEGYSVSREKKESFPLTVTSAQKNPTAFYLCASRSAGAGADTQYFGPGTRLTVL.

V and J are TRBV12-3 or TRBV12-4 and TRBJ2-7; TRBD1 matches 9 bases. The V and J ends lost 5 bases and 4 bases, in that order; junction bases with no gene match: 3. This CDR3 region has 13 residues. The CDR3 loop is CASSRDRGYEQYF. The DNA of the CDR3 is TGTGCCAGCAGTCGAGACAGGGGGTACGAGCAGTACTTC.

With respect to this clone: The sample holds other DNA sequences that translate to the same CDR3. V and J are TRBV12-3 or TRBV12-4 and TRBJ2-5, with D hard to call. Between the trimmed V and J ends, which lost 1 base and 5 bases, there was a span of 2 bases. This CDR3 is built from 11 residues. CDR3 in DNA: TGTGCCAGCAGTTTAGGGGAGACCCAGTACTTC. This translates into CASSLGETQYF.

The chain joins TRBV18 to TRBJ1-1; the D gene is possibly TRBD1 (6 bases). Trimming stripped 3 bases from V and 10 bases from J, with 15 bases between. CDR1 and CDR2 (germline): KGHSH, LQKENI. The CDR3 totals 13 residues. This CDR3 reads CASSPQGKGVAFF. The CDR3 DNA reads TGTGCCAGCTCACCCCAGGGGAAAGGGGTAGCTTTCTTT.

To note about this clone: This specimen includes other DNA sequences encoding the same CDR3. The rearrangement links TRBV6-5 to TRBJ1-2; TRBD1 agrees at 8 bases. Germline lookup yields CDR1 MNHEY and CDR2 SVGAGI. The V gene end was trimmed by 6 bases and the J gene end by 8 bases; junction bases not matched to a gene: 2. The CDR3 runs 11 residues. The CDR3, as DNA: TGTGCCAGCAGACGACAGGGGGGCTACACCTTC. Amino acid sequence: CASRRQGGYTF.

This rearrangement joins TRBV6-1 to TRBJ2-4; D is undetermined. V was clipped by 1 base and J by 0 bases, with 7 bases between them. The CDR3 is made up of 15 amino acids. The germline gives CDR1 MNHNS, CDR2 SASEGT. CDR3 loop: CASSEGSLAKNIQYF. CDR3 nucleotides: TGTGCCAGCAGTGAAGGTTCGTTAGCCAAAAACATTCAGTACTTC.

The V and J genes are TRBV11-2 and TRBJ2-7, with D maybe TRBD1 (5 bases). The CDR3 length is 18 residues. Germline values: CDR1 SGHAT, CDR2 FQNNGV. The V gene lost 4 bases and the J gene lost 5 bases, with 27 bases spanning the gap. CDR3: CASSSRTIKRRAFNEQYF. CDR3 DNA sequence: TGTGCCAGCAGCTCTCGGACGATAAAACGCAGGGCTTTCAACGAGCAGTACTTC.

The genes are TRBV5-1 and TRBJ1-2, with TRBD1 identical over 9 bases. Germline V gives CDR1 SGHRS, CDR2 YFSETQ. Germline trimming cut 4 bases from V and 1 base from J; bases unmatched to any gene: 8. The CDR3 covers 16 residues. This CDR3 is CASSIRWDRDNYGYTF. The CDR3 region has the DNA TGCGCCAGCAGCATACGTTGGGACAGGGATAACTATGGCTACACCTTC.

This clone has only one observation. This chain joins TRBV5-1 and TRBJ1-3; TRBD1 might be the D (5 bases). CDR1 is SGHRS, CDR2 YFSETQ, per germline. The CDR3 loop spans 15 amino acids. V lost 4 bases, J lost 2 bases, and 13 bases lay in between. CDR3 residues: CASSGTGDPGNTIYF. The CDR3 bases are TGCGCCAGCAGCGGGACGGGGGATCCTGGAAACACCATATATTTT. The full variable domain, rest sourced from reference TRBV5-1 and TRBJ1-3, is KAGVTQTPRYLIKTRGQQVTLSCSPISGHRSVSWYQQTPGQGLQFLFEYFSETQRNKGNFPGRFSGRQFSNSRSEMNVSTLELGDSALYLCASSGTGDPGNTIYFGEGSWLTVV.

Notes on this clone: One end of the junction does not line up with germline, which may come from a read error. The V and J genes are TRBV9 and TRBJ2-1; D uncertain. The CDR3 sequence is 13 residues long. Germline V gives CDR1 SGDLS, CDR2 YYNGEE. DNA for the CDR3: TGTGCCAGCGGCGTAGAAGTCAGAAGTGAGCAGTTCTTC. Translation: CASGVEVRSEQFF. The whole variable domain, remainder taken from reference TRBV9 and TRBJ2-1, is DSGVTQTPKHLITATGQRVTLRCSPRSGDLSVYWYQQSLDQGLQFLIQYYNGEERAKGNILERFSAQQFPDLHSELNLSSLELGDSALYFCASGVEVRSEQFFGPGTRLTVL.

This chain joins TRBV6-5 and TRBJ2-6, with D possibly matching TRBD2 (5 bases). The CDR3 contains 15 residues. The ends were cut back, 4 bases at V and 0 bases at J, with 7 bases in the middle. CDR1 is MNHEY and CDR2 is SVGAGI in the germline V gene. The CDR3 nucleotides read TGTGCCAGCAGTTCCGGGAACTCTGGGGCCAACGTCCTGACTTTC. As protein: CASSSGNSGANVLTF.

The rearrangement links TRBV10-3 to TRBJ1-2; D is undetermined. This CDR3 contains 13 residues. V shed 7 bases and J shed 0 bases, with 9 bases lying between them. Germline V gene lookup returns CDR1 ENHRY and CDR2 SYGVKD. Here the CDR3 reads CAITRDPNYGYTF. The DNA of the CDR3 is TGTGCCATCACCCGAGATCCTAACTATGGCTACACCTTC.

On this clone itself: The junction does not match germline at one end; this may be a read error. The chain employs TRBV28 and TRBJ2-1; 11 nucleotides line up with TRBD1. The CDR3 consists of 12 residues. CDR1 MDHEN and CDR2 SYDVKM come from the germline V gene. The CDR3 DNA sequence: TGTGCCAGCACCACGGACAGGGGGCGTATGGTCTTC. Protein product: CASTTDRGRMVF.

The rearrangement joins TRBV12-5 to TRBJ1-1; D call uncertain. The V end was cut by 4 bases, the J end by 7 bases, with 10 bases between. CDR3 length equals 12 residues. Germline V lookup: CDR1 LGHNT, CDR2 FRNRAP. DNA of the CDR3: TGTGCTAGTGGTTCGCTAACAGTTGAAGCTTTCTTT. This sequence encodes CASGSLTVEAFF.

The count of this clone is one. CDR3 sequence reads: CASSPDSYYEQYF. CDR3 DNA: TGTGCCAGCAGTCCAGACAGTTACTACGAGCAGTACTTC. The chain links TRBV12-3 or TRBV12-4 to TRBJ2-7, with D possibly TRBD1 on 5 matching bases. This CDR3 contains 13 residues. Deletions cut 5 bases from V and 3 bases from J, with 11 bases between.

The chain is built from TRBV19 and TRBJ1-1; TRBD1 might be the D (6 bases). Trimming took off 3 bases at V and 4 bases at J, with 12 bases between the two ends. This CDR3 contains 14 residues. The germline V gene has CDR1 LNHDA and CDR2 SQIVND (reference sequence). CDR3 sequence (DNA): TGTGCCAGTAGTATTGGGGGCTCCATCACTGAAGCTTTCTTT. It codes for CASSIGGSITEAFF.

The V and J genes are TRBV12-3 or TRBV12-4 and TRBJ1-1; possibly TRBD1 for D (5 bases). V gave up 3 bases and J gave up 6 bases, with 11 bases separating them. This CDR3 region has 13 residues. CDR3 in DNA: TGTGCCAGCAGTTTTAAGGGCAGGGCTGAAGCTTTCTTT. Protein product: CASSFKGRAEAFF.

The gene calls are TRBV12-3 or TRBV12-4 and TRBJ2-3, with D unresolved. The CDR3 is 11 amino acids. The ends were cut back, 4 bases at V and 4 bases at J, with 3 bases in the middle. CDR3 coding DNA: TGTGCCAGCAGTTATTCAGATACGCAGTATTTT. Encoded protein: CASSYSDTQYF.

V is TRBV3-1 (or the pseudogene TRBV3-2) and J is TRBJ2-7; D not certain. Germline-derived CDR1 and CDR2 are LGHDT and YNNKEL (reference sequence). Between the trimmed V and J ends, which lost 1 base and 6 bases, there was a span of 13 bases. There are 14 residues in the CDR3. The CDR3 region is CASSQVGDSGEQYF. The CDR3 DNA is TGTGCCAGCAGCCAAGTGGGTGACTCGGGCGAGCAGTACTTC.

This clone came up once. The chain has TRBV7-9 and TRBJ2-4, with 8 bases identical to TRBD1. V shed 4 bases, J shed 5 bases, and the junction held 7 bases outside the gene matches. The V gene's germline CDR1 is SEHNR and CDR2 FQNEAQ (reference sequence). The CDR3 is 15 residues long. The CDR3 sequence is CASSSIRDRQNIQYF. The CDR3, as DNA: TGTGCCAGCAGCTCAATCCGGGACAGGCAAAACATTCAGTACTTC.

The chain couples TRBV7-9 to TRBJ2-2; 10 nucleotides line up with TRBD2. J gave up 4 bases and V 1 base, and 0 bases lay outside the gene matches. CDR1 is SEHNR, CDR2 FQNEAQ, per germline (reference sequence). The CDR3 covers 15 residues. The CDR3 DNA reads as TGTGCCAGCAGCTTAGGGACTAGCGGCACCGGGGAGCTGTTTTTT. Amino acid sequence: CASSLGTSGTGELFF.